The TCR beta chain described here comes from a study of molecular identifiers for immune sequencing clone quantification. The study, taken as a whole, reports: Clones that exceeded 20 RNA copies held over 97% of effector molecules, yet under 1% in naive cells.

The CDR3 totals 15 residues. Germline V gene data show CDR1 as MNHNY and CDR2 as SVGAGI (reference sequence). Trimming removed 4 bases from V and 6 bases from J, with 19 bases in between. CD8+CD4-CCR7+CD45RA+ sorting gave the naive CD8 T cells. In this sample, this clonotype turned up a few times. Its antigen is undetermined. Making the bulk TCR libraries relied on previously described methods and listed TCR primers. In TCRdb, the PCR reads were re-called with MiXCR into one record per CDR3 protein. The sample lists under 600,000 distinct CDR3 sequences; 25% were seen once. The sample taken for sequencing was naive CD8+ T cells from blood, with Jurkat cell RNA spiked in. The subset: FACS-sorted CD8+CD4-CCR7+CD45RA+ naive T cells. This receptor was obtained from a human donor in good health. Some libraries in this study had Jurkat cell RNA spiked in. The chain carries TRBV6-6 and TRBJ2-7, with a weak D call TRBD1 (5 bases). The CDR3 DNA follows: TGTGCCAGCAGTTCCAAAAGGGCAGGGCTCCTCGAGCAGTACTTC. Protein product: CASSSKRAGLLEQYF.